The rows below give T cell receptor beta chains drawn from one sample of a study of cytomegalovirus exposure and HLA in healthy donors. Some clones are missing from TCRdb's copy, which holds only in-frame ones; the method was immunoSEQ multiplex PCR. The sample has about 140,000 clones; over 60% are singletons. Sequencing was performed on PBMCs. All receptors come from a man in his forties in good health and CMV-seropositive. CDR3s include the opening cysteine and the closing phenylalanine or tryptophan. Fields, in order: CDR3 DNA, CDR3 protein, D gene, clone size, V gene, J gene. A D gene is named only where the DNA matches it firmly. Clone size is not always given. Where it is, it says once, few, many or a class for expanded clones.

TGTGCCAGCAGAAGGACAGGAACGAACACCGGGGAGCTGTTTTTT	CASRRTGTNTGELFF	TRBD1	-	TRBV27	TRBJ2-2
TGCGCCAGCAGCCCGGACATTACCTACGAGCAGTACTTC	CASSPDITYEQYF	-	-	TRBV5-1	TRBJ2-7
TGTGCCAGCAGTTTATCCTTCTGGGGAGGCAATCAGCCCCAGCATTTT	CASSLSFWGGNQPQHF	-	few	TRBV27	TRBJ1-5
TGTGCCAGTAGTCCGAGGACACAAGAGGGCACAGATACGCAGTATTTT	CASSPRTQEGTDTQYF	-	-	TRBV19	TRBJ2-3
TGTGCCAGCAGTGAATCTCCCGGGACAGCTTTGGTTGCCGGGGAGCTGTTTTTT	CASSESPGTALVAGELFF	TRBD1	few	TRBV2	TRBJ2-2
TGTGCCAGCAGCATAAAAGCGGACACTGAAGCTTTCTTT	CASSIKADTEAFF	-	-	TRBV7-8	TRBJ1-1
TGTGCCAGCAGCCGGGGGAGTACAGATACGCAGTATTTT	CASSRGSTDTQYF	-	-	TRBV5-8	TRBJ2-3
TGCGCCAGCAGCCAAGATTCAGGAACGGCCTCCTACGAGCAGTACTTC	CASSQDSGTASYEQYF	-	-	TRBV4-3	TRBJ2-7
TGTGCCAGCTCACGGGGGACAGGGGCGATGAACACTGAAGCTTTCTTT	CASSRGTGAMNTEAFF	TRBD1	-	TRBV18	TRBJ1-1
TGCGCCAGCAGCCAAGGGACAGGGAGCAACACTGAAGCTTTCTTT	CASSQGTGSNTEAFF	TRBD1	-	TRBV4-3	TRBJ1-1
TGTGCCAGCAGCACAAGAACTAGCGGGAGGTACAATGAGCAGTTCTTC	CASSTRTSGRYNEQFF	TRBD2	-	TRBV7-2	TRBJ2-1
TGTGCCAGCAGTTTGGACAGGGTCAATGAGCAGTTCTTC	CASSLDRVNEQFF	TRBD1	-	TRBV6-1	TRBJ2-1
TGTGCCAGCCGGGACAGGCTCTCCTACGAGCAGTACTTC	CASRDRLSYEQYF	TRBD1	-	TRBV27	TRBJ2-7
TGTGCCAGCAGCCTGACATTGAACTATGGCTACACCTTC	CASSLTLNYGYTF	-	-	TRBV7-8	TRBJ1-2
TGTGCCAGCAGCTTAGAGTGGGGACTAGCCAAAAACATTCAGTACTTC	CASSLEWGLAKNIQYF	-	few	TRBV7-2	TRBJ2-4
TGTGCCAGCAGTCTCAGGGGGCGCGTTTTAGAGACCCAGTACTTC	CASSLRGRVLETQYF	TRBD1	-	TRBV6-1	TRBJ2-5
TGTGCCAGTAAAATTCCTAGCGGGATGCAGTTCTTC	CASKIPSGMQFF	TRBD2	-	TRBV19	TRBJ2-1
TGTGCCAGCAGCGCCACCCAAGCGTACGAGCAGTACTTC	CASSATQAYEQYF	-	-	TRBV6-1	TRBJ2-7
TGTGCCTGGAGTGGAGAGGGACAGGGGGTGTGGGAGCAGTTCTTC	CAWSGEGQGVWEQFF	TRBD1	-	TRBV30	TRBJ2-1
TGCGCCAGCAGCCAAGATTGGGGGACAAACACTGAAGCTTTCTTT	CASSQDWGTNTEAFF	-	-	TRBV4-3	TRBJ1-1
TGCAGCGTTGTCCTCCACGGGGCTAGCGGGAGAAGAGAGCAGTACTTC	CSVVLHGASGRREQYF	TRBD2	-	TRBV29-1	TRBJ2-7
TGTGCCAGTAGTAAGGGACAGGGTGGGACCGGGGAGCTGTTTTTT	CASSKGQGGTGELFF	TRBD1	-	TRBV19	TRBJ2-2
TGCGCCAGCAGCCAATTACAGGGCGTTAATGAAAAACTGTTTTTT	CASSQLQGVNEKLFF	-	-	TRBV4-1	TRBJ1-4
TGTGCCAGCGGTTCTTACAGGGGTAGCGAAAAACTGTTTTTT	CASGSYRGSEKLFF	TRBD1	-	TRBV7-2	TRBJ1-4
TGCAGCGTCGGGGGACTAGAAGAAAAACTGTTTTTT	CSVGGLEEKLFF	-	-	TRBV29-1	TRBJ1-4
TGCGCCAGCAGCCAAGAGCACAGGGCCTACGAGCAGTACTTC	CASSQEHRAYEQYF	-	-	TRBV4-1	TRBJ2-7
TGCGCCAGCAGCACCCGACTAGCGGGTTCCTACAATGAGCAGTTCTTC	CASSTRLAGSYNEQFF	TRBD2	-	TRBV5-1	TRBJ2-1
TGTGCCAGCAGTTACGCGAGACAGGGCTATGAGCAGTTCTTC	CASSYARQGYEQFF	TRBD1	-	TRBV6-6	TRBJ2-1
TGTGCCAGCAGGTCGGACCGACAGTACAATGAGCAGTTCTTC	CASRSDRQYNEQFF	-	few	TRBV2	TRBJ2-1
TGTGCCAGCAGCGTAGGGACAGGGGGTTTGAACACTGAAGCTTTCTTT	CASSVGTGGLNTEAFF	TRBD1	-	TRBV9	TRBJ1-1
TGCGCCAGCAGTGATAAATTGGCGGACAGCTACAATGAGCAGTTCTTC	CASSDKLADSYNEQFF	-	few	TRBV10-2	TRBJ2-1